A selection of T cell receptor beta chains follows, all from one sample in a study of T cells after posttransplantation cyclophosphamide. Sequencing used immunoSEQ multiplex PCR; TCRdb keeps in-frame clones, though not all of them. Found here are about 19,000 clones, 98% of them singletons; the top ten hold around 0.15%. Sequenced: naive CD4+ T cells sorted from PBMCs. These receptors all come from a man between 35 and 55 years old in good health, CMV-negative, and a related stem cell transplant donor. Each CDR3 is given with its conserved first and last residue.

CDR3 | V
CSAPYGETQYF | TRBV20-1
CASSQTDQETQYF | TRBV23-1
CASGPGGRAGGVQYEQYF | TRBV5-1
CAWGQGVTNEKLFF | TRBV30
CASSSVGTEAFF | TRBV11-2
CASRKLAGGPEQYF | TRBV2
CASSTRGLNEQYF | TRBV28
CASSSAVSYNEQFF | TRBV5-1
CAISEVGPGTEAFF | TRBV10-3
CASSSYPRDRGYGYTF | TRBV5-1
CASRKTSGSYNEQFF | TRBV2
CATSRGLGTVVDEQYF | TRBV15
CASRAGGYEQYF | TRBV6-1
CASSVTSGSLGDEQYF | TRBV9
CASARQVSDTQYF | TRBV6-1
CASSRYPSGTYEQYF | TRBV27